This is a list of T cell receptor beta chains from one sample in a study of cytomegalovirus exposure and HLA in healthy donors. Here immunoSEQ multiplex PCR was the method, and the copy in TCRdb shows in-frame clones only, minus some. The data show some 190,000 clones, more than 75% seen once. The sample was PBMCs. The source of these receptors is a man aged 40-49 years in good health and CMV-seronegative. Both conserved end residues are part of each CDR3. Each record gives: V gene, clone size, D gene, J gene, CDR3 DNA, CDR3 protein. A D gene is named only where the DNA matches it firmly. Rows give clone size only sometimes, using once, few, many, or a class for an expanded clone.

>TRBV11-3|NA|NA|TRBJ1-2
TGTGCCAGCAGCCCGGGACAAGCGGGCTACACCTTC
CASSPGQAGYTF
>TRBV27|NA|NA|TRBJ1-2
TGTGCCAGCAGTTGGGGCTCCCCCGGGTCTTCCTATGGCTACACCTTC
CASSWGSPGSSYGYTF
>TRBV29-1|once|NA|TRBJ1-2
TGCAGCGTCACCGGGGGGGGGCGAGACTATGGCTACACCTTC
CSVTGGGRDYGYTF
>TRBV7-2|NA|TRBD2|TRBJ2-5
TGTGCCAGCAGCTTAGCTATGATAGCGGGAGGACAAGAGACCCAGTACTTC
CASSLAMIAGGQETQYF
>TRBV2|NA|TRBD2|TRBJ2-1
TGTGCCAGCAGCGCAAACAGCGGGAGGGCCAATGAGCAGTTCTTC
CASSANSGRANEQFF
>TRBV5-1|NA|TRBD2|TRBJ2-3
TGCGCCAGCAGCTGGGGACTAGCGGGAGAAACAGATACGCAGTATTTT
CASSWGLAGETDTQYF
>TRBV18|NA|NA|TRBJ1-1
TGTGCCAGCTCACAGGGGAACCAGAACACTGAAGCTTTCTTT
CASSQGNQNTEAFF
>TRBV19|NA|TRBD2|TRBJ2-1
TGTGCCAGTAGTCCCGGGAGGGGTTATCACAATGAGCAGTTCTTC
CASSPGRGYHNEQFF
>TRBV30|NA|NA|TRBJ2-6
TGTGCCTGGAAACAGCAGGGGGGGGCCAACGTCCTGACTTTC
CAWKQQGGANVLTF
>TRBV28|NA|NA|TRBJ1-3
TGTGCCAGCAGTCTTATTGGAAACACCATATATTTT
CASSLIGNTIYF
>TRBV5-8|NA|TRBD2|TRBJ2-2
TGTGCCAGCAGCTTAGAACCCGGGACTACCACCGGGGAGCTGTTTTTT
CASSLEPGTTTGELFF
>TRBV2|NA|TRBD1|TRBJ2-5
TGTGCCAGCAGCTCCCCAAGAGAGGGACAGGGGGCGGGAGAGACCCAGTACTTC
CASSSPREGQGAGETQYF
>TRBV7-8|NA|TRBD1|TRBJ1-2
TGTGCCAGCACTGAGGACAGGTCTAACTATGGCTACACCTTC
CASTEDRSNYGYTF
>TRBV5-6|NA|NA|TRBJ2-3
TGTGCCAGCAGCCTGCTAGACACAGATACGCAGTATTTT
CASSLLDTDTQYF
>TRBV11-2|NA|TRBD2|TRBJ2-1
TGTGCCAGCAGCCTTAGACTAGCGGGGGGTAGCTTCAATGAGCAGTTCTTC
CASSLRLAGGSFNEQFF
>TRBV2|NA|TRBD1|TRBJ2-7
TGTGCCAGCAGTGAACCAAGGGACAGGGGGCGCGGAGAGCAGTACTTC
CASSEPRDRGRGEQYF
>TRBV9|NA|TRBD1|TRBJ1-1
TGTGCCAGCAGCGATCCCAGGGGGCGCGTGTTGAACACTGAAGCTTTCTTT
CASSDPRGRVLNTEAFF
>TRBV5-1|NA|NA|TRBJ1-2
TGCGCCAGCAGCTTCGGACTCAATTATGGCTACACCTTC
CASSFGLNYGYTF
>TRBV7-9|once|TRBD1|TRBJ1-1
TGTGCCAGCAGCTTTTTAGGTGTGACAGGGCCGAACACTGAAGCTTTCTTT
CASSFLGVTGPNTEAFF
>TRBV14|NA|TRBD1|TRBJ2-6
TGTGCCAGCAGCCAGTTCAGGGGGTCCTCTGGGGCCAACGTCCTGACTTTC
CASSQFRGSSGANVLTF
>TRBV2|NA|NA|TRBJ1-5
TGTGCCAGCAGTGAGACAAATCAGCCCCAGCATTTT
CASSETNQPQHF
>TRBV18|NA|NA|TRBJ1-2
TGTGCCAGCTCACCACAGGGGCCCTACTATGGCTACACCTTC
CASSPQGPYYGYTF
>TRBV9|NA|NA|TRBJ2-6
TGTGCCAGCAGCGTCCTCCCCCTGCGCTCTGGGGCCAACGTCCTGACTTTC
CASSVLPLRSGANVLTF
>TRBV18|NA|TRBD1|TRBJ1-1
TGTGCCAGCTCACCAAGGACAGGTTTCGAGGCTTTCTTT
CASSPRTGFEAFF
>TRBV5-8|NA|NA|TRBJ1-5
TGTGCCAGCAACCGACTAGCCAATCAGCCCCAGCATTTT
CASNRLANQPQHF
>TRBV4-1|NA|TRBD1|TRBJ2-5
TGCGCCAGCAGCCAAGGGACAGGGATGCGGGAGACCCAGTACTTC
CASSQGTGMRETQYF
>TRBV18|NA|NA|TRBJ1-1
TGTGCCAGCTCACCACTTCCCAGGAACACTGAAGCTTTCTTT
CASSPLPRNTEAFF
>TRBV9|NA|TRBD1|TRBJ1-3
TGTGCCAGCAGCCTAGGACAGGGCTCTGGAAACACCATATATTTT
CASSLGQGSGNTIYF
>TRBV7-2|NA|TRBD1|TRBJ2-1
TGTGCCAGCAGCCCCCCTGGGACAGCGAACAATGAGCAGTTCTTC
CASSPPGTANNEQFF
>TRBV19|few|NA|TRBJ1-5
TGTGCCAGTAGTCTTATGGTCGGCGGACAGCCCCAGCATTTT
CASSLMVGGQPQHF
>TRBV4-3|NA|NA|TRBJ1-2
TGCGCCAGCAGCCAAGTCTCTTCGGATGGCTACACCTTC
CASSQVSSDGYTF
>TRBV7-9|NA|TRBD1|TRBJ2-3
TGTGCCAGCAGCGGACAGGGGGTGAGCACAGATACGCAGTATTTT
CASSGQGVSTDTQYF
>TRBV30|NA|NA|TRBJ2-7
TGTGCCTGGAGTGTCCAGCGTCACTACTCCTACGAGCAGTACTTC
CAWSVQRHYSYEQYF
>TRBV6-1|NA|NA|TRBJ2-1
TGTGCCAGCAGTGTACAGCCCGCCTCCTACAATGAGCAGTTCTTC
CASSVQPASYNEQFF
>TRBV5-4|NA|TRBD1|TRBJ1-2
TGTGCCAGCAGTCATGGACAGGGGGCAGATGGCTACACCTTC
CASSHGQGADGYTF
>TRBV7-2|NA|NA|TRBJ2-1
TGTGCCAGCAGCTTAGACCTGGGGCGTGGGCAGTTCTTC
CASSLDLGRGQFF
>TRBV7-9|NA|NA|TRBJ1-2
TGTGCCAGCAGCTCGATAGCGGCCTCACTAGGGCACTATGGCTACACCTTC
CASSSIAASLGHYGYTF
>TRBV6-5|NA|TRBD2|TRBJ2-1
TGTGCCAGCATGTACGGGGGGGCCACAAATGAGCAGTTCTTC
CASMYGGATNEQFF
>TRBV4-1|NA|NA|TRBJ2-7
TGCGCCAGCAGCCCCCCGGGGTCTATGGAGCAGTACTTC
CASSPPGSMEQYF
>TRBV5-6|NA|NA|TRBJ1-1
TGTGCCAGCAGCGCGGGGGTCCCTGGCACTGAAGCTTTCTTT
CASSAGVPGTEAFF
>TRBV27|NA|TRBD2|TRBJ2-7
TGTGCCAGCAGTTTATCGCTAGCGGGACTGAGGGAGCAGTACTTC
CASSLSLAGLREQYF
>TRBV27|NA|NA|TRBJ1-4
TGTGCCAGCAGTTCACCAGGGCACGGGACTAATGAAAAACTGTTTTTT
CASSSPGHGTNEKLFF
>TRBV30|NA|NA|TRBJ2-7
TGTGCCTGGACACGGCAGGGGCAGGTTGGGTCCTACGAGCAGTACTTC
CAWTRQGQVGSYEQYF
>TRBV7-8|NA|NA|TRBJ1-5
TGTGCCAGCAGTCTGTGGGGAGGCAATCAGCCCCAGCATTTT
CASSLWGGNQPQHF
>TRBV19|few|TRBD1|TRBJ2-7
TGTGCCAGCCGGGACAGGGAATACGAGCAGTACTTC
CASRDREYEQYF
>TRBV27|NA|NA|TRBJ2-1
TGTGCCAGCAGTTACGATAGCGGACTTTACAATGAGCAGTTCTTC
CASSYDSGLYNEQFF
>TRBV5-5|NA|TRBD2|TRBJ2-1
TGTGCCAGCACCCCGGGGGGTGATGAGCAGTTCTTC
CASTPGGDEQFF
>TRBV11-3|NA|NA|TRBJ2-7
TGTGCCAGCAGCTTAGCCGCAGGGGCTCTCGGGTCCTACGAGCAGTACTTC
CASSLAAGALGSYEQYF
>TRBV27|NA|NA|TRBJ2-7
TGTGCCAGCAGTTTCCGCAGGCGCGAAATAAGCTCCTACGAGCAGTACTTC
CASSFRRREISSYEQYF
>TRBV7-9|few|NA|TRBJ2-3
TGTGCCAGCAGCCCCGGCGGCGATACGCAGTATTTT
CASSPGGDTQYF
>TRBV4-2|NA|TRBD2|TRBJ2-7
TGTGCCAGCAGCCAAGATTTCGGGAGCGGGGGGGCCTACGAGCAGTACTTC
CASSQDFGSGGAYEQYF
>TRBV28|NA|NA|TRBJ1-2
TGTGCCAGCAGTCCCCAGGGGTTCGGGCTTTATGGCTACACCTTC
CASSPQGFGLYGYTF
>TRBV6-5|NA|TRBD2|TRBJ2-1
TGTGCCAGCAGTTACTCCCAGCGGGGGACGAATGAGCAGTTCTTC
CASSYSQRGTNEQFF
>TRBV19|few|TRBD1|TRBJ1-1
TGTGCCAGTAGTGGCCGACAGGGAGTTTTTGACACTGAAGCTTTCTTT
CASSGRQGVFDTEAFF
>TRBV11-1|few|NA|TRBJ2-1
TGTGCCAGCAGCGCCGGGAGAAATGAGCAGTTCTTC
CASSAGRNEQFF